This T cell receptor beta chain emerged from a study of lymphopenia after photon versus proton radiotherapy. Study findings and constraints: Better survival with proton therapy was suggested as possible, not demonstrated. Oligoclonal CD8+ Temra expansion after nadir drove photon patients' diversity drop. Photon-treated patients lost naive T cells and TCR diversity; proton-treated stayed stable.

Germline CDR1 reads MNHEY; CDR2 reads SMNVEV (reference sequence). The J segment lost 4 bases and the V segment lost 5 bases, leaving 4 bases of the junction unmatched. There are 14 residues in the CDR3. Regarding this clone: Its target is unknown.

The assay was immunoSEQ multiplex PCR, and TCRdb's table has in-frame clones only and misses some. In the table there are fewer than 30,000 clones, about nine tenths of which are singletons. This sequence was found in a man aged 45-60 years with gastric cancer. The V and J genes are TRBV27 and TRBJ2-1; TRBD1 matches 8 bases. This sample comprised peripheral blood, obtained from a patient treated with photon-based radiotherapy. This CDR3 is CASSQGAGYNEQFF. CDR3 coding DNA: TGTGCCAGCAGTCAGGGGGCCGGGTACAATGAGCAGTTCTTC.